A single sample gave rise to the 30 T cell receptor beta chains below, sequenced in a study of T cells in women clearing cervical HPV infection. Clones were read by immunoSEQ multiplex PCR, and TCRdb kept only the in-frame ones, dropping some. This table lists approximately 18,000 clones. Sequencing was done on a sample of blood buffy coat. These receptors originate from a woman between 18 and 70 years old with a cervical HPV16 infection that either progressed to CIN3+ or cleared (not recorded which).

As to this clone: The read ends 3 residues shy of where the CDR3 ends; the end is completed using the germline J gene. The genes are TRBV14 and TRBJ1-2; perhaps TRBD1 as D (6 bases). Germline CDR1 SGHDN, CDR2 FVKESK. The CDR3 is 12 amino acids. CDR3 residues: CASSQIQGGYTF. Incomplete CDR3 DNA: TGTGCCAGCAGCCAAATCCAGGGGGGC.

A note on this clone: The read finishes 3 residues shy of the CDR3 end, and the germline J gene is used to complete it. The rearrangement uses TRBV19 and TRBJ2-2, with a weak D call TRBD2 (6 bases). Germline V lookup: CDR1 LNHDA, CDR2 SQIVND (reference sequence). The ends were cut back, 9 bases at V and 2 bases at J, with 13 bases in the middle. The CDR3 length is 14 residues. CDR3 DNA (partial): TGTGCCAGCCGGGACTTAGCAAACACCGGGGAG. Its translation is CASRDLANTGE. The whole CDR3 sequence reads CASRDLANTGELFF.

In regard to this clone: The read terminates 3 residues ahead of where the CDR3 ends, so the germline J gene completes it. V usage is TRBV27 and J usage is TRBJ1-6; possible D gene TRBD1, 6 bases. Trimming left V 5 bases short and J 9 bases short, with 14 bases between. This CDR3 region has 14 residues. The germline V gene has CDR1 MNHEY and CDR2 SMNVEV (reference sequence). The chain's CDR3 is CASSQRGAGSPLHF. The CDR3 DNA, read in part, is TGTGCCAGCAGTCAACGGGGGGCCGGTTCACCC.

A word on this clone: Coverage ceases 3 residues before the CDR3 finishes, and the germline J gene fills in the end. The V and J genes are TRBV20-1 and TRBJ2-1; 11 bases are a match to TRBD1. CDR3 length: 13 residues. The germline CDR1 and CDR2 sequences are DFQATT and SNEGSKA (reference sequence). The ends lost 7 bases at V and 4 bases at J; junction bases unmatched: 3. CDR3 protein: CSVRDRGYNEQFF. The sequenced CDR3 bases are TGCAGTGTGCGGGACAGGGGGTACAATGAG.

As regards this clone: The read ends 3 residues before the CDR3 terminus; that terminus is restored from the germline J gene. The chain couples TRBV5-1 to TRBJ1-3; tentative D call: TRBD1 (6 bases). V was trimmed by 3 bases and J by 2 bases, leaving 18 bases between them. Germline assignment: CDR1 SGHRS and CDR2 YFSETQ. This CDR3 is built from 17 residues. The covered CDR3 bases are TGCGCCAGCAGCTCAGGACACAGGGAATCCCCTGGAAACACC. This gives the protein CASSSGHRESPGNT. In full, the CDR3 reads CASSSGHRESPGNTIYF. Using reference TRBV5-1 and TRBJ1-3 for the parts outside the CDR3, the full variable domain is KAGVTQTPRYLIKTRGQQVTLSCSPISGHRSVSWYQQTPGQGLQFLFEYFSETQRNKGNFPGRFSGRQFSNSRSEMNVSTLELGDSALYLCASSSGHRESPGNTIYFGEGSWLTVV.

The part of the CDR3 DNA that was read is TGTGCCAGCGTAGGCCAGGGGTACGAG. The encoded protein is CASVGQGYE. The full-length CDR3 reads as CASVGQGYEQYF. V and J are TRBV11-2 and TRBJ2-7; possible D gene TRBD1, 6 bases. With the read ending 3 residues before the CDR3 end, the germline J gene is used to fill in that end. V was cut by 8 bases and J by 4 bases, with 12 bases left in between. Germline lookup yields CDR1 SGHAT and CDR2 FQNNGV. This CDR3 comprises 12 residues. Full variable domain (missing parts from reference TRBV11-2 and TRBJ2-7): EAGVAQSPRYKIIEKRQSVAFWCNPISGHATLYWYQQILGQGPKLLIQFQNNGVVDDSQLPKDRFSAERLKGVDSTLKIQPAKLEDSAVYLCASVGQGYEQYFGPGTRLTVT.

Comments on this clone: The read gets to within 3 residues of the CDR3 end, and the germline J gene fills in the rest. The gene calls are TRBV20-1 and TRBJ2-5; 7 bases are a match to TRBD1. V lost 3 bases, J lost 4 bases, and 14 bases stayed unmatched. The CDR3 runs 16 residues. Germline V gives CDR1 DFQATT, CDR2 SNEGSKA (reference sequence). Incomplete CDR3 DNA: TGCAGTGCTAGCGATCCTTGGACAGGCCTGGTAGAGACC. Translated, it gives CSASDPWTGLVET. The whole CDR3 region reads CSASDPWTGLVETQYF.

Incomplete CDR3 DNA: TGTGCCAGCAGTCTTAGCCAAGCATCCTACAATGAG. Residues: CASSLSQASYNE. The full CDR3 sequence reads CASSLSQASYNEQFF. The V call is TRBV7-3, the J call TRBJ2-1; D remains ambiguous. The CDR3 end is not reached by the read, which stops 3 residues before it; the germline J gene fills it in. Germline V gene lookup returns CDR1 SGHTA and CDR2 FQGTGA. Trimming cost V 6 bases and J 1 base, with 13 bases left between them. This CDR3 has 15 residues.

Worth noting for this clone: The read ends 3 residues early relative to the CDR3; the germline J gene fills the gap. This rearrangement joins TRBV10-3 to TRBJ1-1; TRBD1 is a possible D gene (5 bases). CDR1 is ENHRY and CDR2 is SYGVKD in the germline V gene. The CDR3 contains 13 residues. The DNA read from the CDR3 is TGTGCCATCAGTGAGCAGCAGGGTCTAGAA. Protein: CAISEQQGLE. The entire CDR3 sequence reads CAISEQQGLEAFF.

About this clone itself: The read halts 3 residues ahead of the CDR3 end, with the missing end drawn from the germline J gene. The gene calls are TRBV2 and TRBJ1-2; D unresolved. V was shortened by 7 bases and J by 0 bases, with 9 bases between the two germline ends. Germline CDR1 SNHLY, CDR2 FYNNEI. This CDR3 has 13 amino acids. CDR3 bases read: TGTGCCAGCACCCTAAGAGCTAACTATGGC. This sequence encodes CASTLRANYG. The full-length CDR3 reads as CASTLRANYGYTF.

CDR3: CATSREYGTSNYEQYF. The sequenced part of the CDR3 DNA is TGTGCCACCAGCAGAGAATACGGGACATCCAACTACGAG. This chain joins TRBV15 and TRBJ2-7; the D gene is possibly TRBD1 (6 bases). The observed sequence ends 3 residues before the CDR3 terminus, with the missing tail filled in from the germline J gene. The CDR3 sequence is 16 residues long. Germline loops: CDR1 LNHNV, CDR2 YYDKDF (reference sequence). Trimming removed 0 bases from V and 3 bases from J, with 15 bases in between.

Worth noting for this clone: Read data end 3 residues before the CDR3 end; the end is taken from the germline J gene. The J gene is TRBJ1-5, the V gene TRBV2; possible D gene TRBD1, 5 bases. Between the trimmed V and J ends, which lost 6 bases and 1 base, there was a span of 13 bases. There are 15 residues in the CDR3. From germline, CDR1 is SNHLY and CDR2 FYNNEI. CDR3 sequence reads: CASRATDWSNQPQHF. The DNA read from the CDR3 is TGTGCCAGCAGGGCGACAGATTGGAGCAATCAGCCC.

On this clone itself: The read stops 3 residues short of the end of the CDR3; the missing end is completed from the germline J gene. The chain employs TRBV4-1 and TRBJ1-5, with D unresolved. The V gene's germline CDR1 is MGHRA and CDR2 YSYEKL. V was shortened by 0 bases and J by 7 bases, with 13 bases between the two germline ends. The CDR3 consists of 15 residues. CDR3 sequence reads: CASSQDGSFGQPQHF. Partial CDR3 DNA: TGCGCCAGCAGCCAAGATGGCTCGTTCGGGCAGCCC.

About this clone itself: The read gets to within 3 residues of the CDR3 end, and the germline J gene fills in the rest. The rearrangement links TRBV5-1 to TRBJ2-3; 7 bases line up with TRBD2. Germline V CDR1 and CDR2: SGHRS, YFSETQ. The CDR3 has 17 amino acids. J gave up 0 bases and V 4 bases, and 11 bases lay outside the gene matches. The CDR3 sequence: CASSRLGGLDSTDTQYF. CDR3 DNA (partial): TGCGCCAGCAGCAGATTGGGCGGACTAGATAGCACAGATACG.

In the case of this clone: With the read ending 3 residues before the CDR3 end, the germline J gene is used to fill in that end. V gene TRBV11-2 combines with J gene TRBJ2-2; 7 bases agree with TRBD1. Germline V gives CDR1 SGHAT, CDR2 FQNNGV. After removal of 5 bases from V and 6 bases from J, the junction contained 9 bases not matched to a gene. This CDR3 spans 15 amino acids. CDR3 residues: CASSQDRVSSGELFF. CDR3 DNA (partial): TGTGCCAGCAGCCAAGACAGGGTCTCATCCGGGGAG.

About this clone itself: The read ends 3 residues before the CDR3 terminus; that terminus is restored from the germline J gene. The V and J genes are TRBV2 and TRBJ2-3, with 7 bases that match TRBD2. The germline V gene encodes CDR1 SNHLY and CDR2 FYNNEI. Trimming at V came to 7 bases and at J to 2 bases, leaving 12 bases not matched to a gene. This CDR3 has 16 residues. CDR3 protein: CASMIPSGRYTDTQYF. CDR3 DNA, as far as it was read: TGTGCCAGCATGATCCCTAGCGGACGTTACACAGATACG.

To note about this clone: The sequenced fragment ends 3 residues before the CDR3 boundary, so the rest is inferred from the germline J gene. This chain joins TRBV18 and TRBJ1-1, with 10 bases fitting TRBD1. Per germline, CDR1 KGHSH and CDR2 LQKENI. Trimming removed 4 bases from V and 7 bases from J; junction bases left unmatched: 6. There are 14 residues in the CDR3. CDR3 amino acids: CASSLGTGAGEAFF. The CDR3 DNA, read in part, is TGTGCCAGCTCACTTGGGACAGGGGCCGGTGAA.

A note on this clone: The read terminates 3 residues before the CDR3 end, so the remaining end is supplied by the germline J gene. The chain employs TRBV7-3 and TRBJ1-5; D is perhaps TRBD1 (6 bases). Per germline, CDR1 SGHTA and CDR2 FQGTGA. Trimming cost V 4 bases and J 0 bases, with 13 bases left between them. This CDR3 has 16 amino acids. The part of the CDR3 DNA that was read is TGTGCCAGCAGCTCGTTACCACAGGGTAGCAATCAGCCC. It specifies CASSSLPQGSNQP. The full CDR3 reads CASSSLPQGSNQPQHF.

As for this clone: Read data end 3 residues before the CDR3 end; the end is taken from the germline J gene. The chain recombines TRBV20-1 with TRBJ2-7, with 8 bases aligning to TRBD1. Germline V CDR1 and CDR2: DFQATT, SNEGSKA (reference sequence). The V and J ends lost 3 bases and 5 bases, in that order; junction bases with no gene match: 3. The CDR3 covers 12 residues. CDR3 DNA (partial): TGCAGTGCTAGGGACAGGGCCCACGAG. Translation gives CSARDRAHE. In full, the CDR3 reads CSARDRAHEQYF.

Turning to this clone: The read is 3 residues too short to cover the CDR3 end, so that end is filled in from the germline J gene. This chain joins TRBV16 and TRBJ1-1; the match to TRBD1 covers 9 bases. After removal of 1 base from V and 1 base from J, the junction contained 7 bases not matched to a gene. The CDR3 length is 17 residues. Germline loops: CDR1 KGHSY, CDR2 FQNENV. CDR3 sequence: CASSQFGTGTPNTEAFF. CDR3 DNA, as far as it was read: TGTGCCAGCAGCCAATTCGGGACAGGGACGCCGAACACTGAA.

Worth noting for this clone: The read ends 3 residues early relative to the CDR3; the germline J gene fills the gap. V gene TRBV10-1 combines with J gene TRBJ2-7, with 7 bases identical to TRBD1. The CDR3 length is 14 residues. CDR1 is WNHNN and CDR2 is SYGVQD in the germline V gene (reference sequence). V shed 2 bases, J shed 2 bases, and the junction held 3 bases outside the gene matches. The CDR3 region is CASSEARGPYEQYF. The sequenced CDR3 bases are TGCGCCAGCAGTGAGGCGAGGGGGCCCTACGAG.

Of note for this clone: Sequencing ends 3 residues short of the CDR3 end; the germline J gene provides the rest. This chain joins TRBV5-6 and TRBJ1-2, with 8 bases lining up with TRBD1. Trimming removed 4 bases from V and 4 bases from J; junction bases left unmatched: 3. The CDR3 length is 13 residues. The germline V gene encodes CDR1 SGHDT and CDR2 YYEEEE. The sequenced part of the CDR3 DNA is TGTGCCAGCAGCGATGACAGGGGCTATGGC. It translates to CASSDDRGYG. The CDR3 as a whole reads CASSDDRGYGYTF.

Of note for this clone: The CDR3 end is not reached by the read, which stops 3 residues before it; the germline J gene fills it in. The chain employs TRBV5-1 and TRBJ1-2; D might be TRBD1 (6 bases). CDR3 length equals 19 residues. V lost 0 bases, J lost 0 bases, and 21 bases lay in between. Germline CDR1 SGHRS, CDR2 YFSETQ. The part of the CDR3 DNA that was read is TGCGCCAGCAGCTTGGGCCCCTTACAGGGCCGACCGACTAACTATGGC. Translated: CASSLGPLQGRPTNYG. The CDR3 in its entirety is CASSLGPLQGRPTNYGYTF.

Comment on this clone: The read stops 3 residues short of the end of the CDR3; the missing end is completed from the germline J gene. J is TRBJ2-5 and V is TRBV19; TRBD1 matches at 7 bases. CDR3 length: 15 residues. J was trimmed by 0 bases and V by 4 bases; bases with no gene match: 5. Germline assignment: CDR1 LNHDA and CDR2 SQIVND (reference sequence). The CDR3 here is CASSTRDRNQETQYF. The sequenced part of the CDR3 DNA is TGTGCCAGTAGTACTCGGGACAGAAACCAAGAGACC.

In regard to this clone: The read falls 3 residues short of the CDR3 end, and the missing part is taken from the germline J gene. V gene TRBV19 combines with J gene TRBJ2-6; weak D call: TRBD1 (6 bases). CDR1 is LNHDA and CDR2 is SQIVND in the germline V gene (reference sequence). This CDR3 contains 17 residues. Deletions cut 3 bases from V and 4 bases from J, with 16 bases between. The chain's CDR3 is CASSMPHNRAGANVLTF. CDR3 DNA (partial): TGTGCCAGTAGTATGCCCCATAACAGGGCCGGGGCCAACGTC.

On this clone: The CDR3 end falls 3 residues outside the read, so it is completed with the germline J gene. The chain uses TRBV10-3 and TRBJ1-6; D remains unclear. Germline CDR1 and CDR2: ENHRY and SYGVKD. The CDR3 length is 16 residues. Trimming took 2 bases from V and 10 from J, leaving 18 bases between them. The CDR3 DNA, read in part, is TGTGCCATCAGTGAGACTCAAGAGGGCCAGCCATCACCC. It yields the protein CAISETQEGQPSP. The entire CDR3 protein is CAISETQEGQPSPLHF.

This chain's CDR3 is CSVELDPGDEQYF. The part of the CDR3 DNA that was read is TGCAGCGTTGAATTGGACCCGGGGGACGAG. The gene calls are TRBV29-1 and TRBJ2-7; perhaps TRBD2 as D (6 bases). The sequenced fragment ends 3 residues before the CDR3 boundary, so the rest is inferred from the germline J gene. V lost 2 bases and J 5 bases, leaving 13 bases between the germline ends. The CDR3 consists of 13 residues. Germline V gene sequence: CDR1 SQVTM, CDR2 ANQGSEA.

A note on this clone: The read gets to within 3 residues of the CDR3 end, and the germline J gene fills in the rest. The chain carries TRBV2 and TRBJ1-1; 7 bases are shared with TRBD1. CDR3 size: 15 residues. V shed 6 bases and J 6 bases; nucleotides not matched to a gene: 13. Germline assignment: CDR1 SNHLY and CDR2 FYNNEI. CDR3 in amino acids: CASREPGQTGPEAFF. The CDR3 bases that were read are TGTGCCAGCAGAGAGCCGGGACAGACGGGACCTGAA.

Turning to this clone: From the germline J gene comes the end of the CDR3, since the read stops 3 residues before it. The chain recombines TRBV6-4 with TRBJ2-2; D perhaps matches TRBD1 (5 bases). This CDR3 has 13 amino acids. V gave up 5 bases and J gave up 5 bases, with 9 bases separating them. In germline, CDR1 is MRHNA, CDR2 SNTAGT. The CDR3 bases that were read are TGTGCCAGCAGTCAGGGCAGGACCGGGGAG. It encodes CASSQGRTGE. The entire CDR3 is CASSQGRTGELFF.

With respect to this clone: The CDR3 end falls 3 residues outside the read, so it is completed with the germline J gene. The chain is built from TRBV5-4 and TRBJ2-5; 9 nucleotides agree with TRBD2. The germline V gene has CDR1 SGHNT and CDR2 YYREEE (reference sequence). Losses at the gene ends were 4 bases for V and 2 bases for J; bases not matched to a gene: 6. This CDR3 comprises 15 residues. The covered CDR3 bases are TGTGCCAGCAGCACCTACGGACTAGCGCAAGAGACC. As protein: CASSTYGLAQET. The CDR3 in its entirety is CASSTYGLAQETQYF.